The rows below give T cell receptor beta chains drawn from one sample of a study of regulatory T cells in long-lasting Graves disease. TCRdb re-called the multiplex PCR reads through MiXCR, storing one row per CDR3 protein. The sample lists around 400,000 distinct CDR3 sequences; roughly a quarter were seen once. The input for sequencing was peripheral blood mononuclear cells (PBMCs), taken when the disease was refractory, from a patient treated with antithyroid drugs. These receptors were collected from a female donor with Graves disease. Each CDR3 is given with its conserved first and last residue. D genes are given only for firm matches. A clone size is listed for some rows: how often the clone was seen (once, few, many), or a class if it is expanded.

size | D | J | V | CDR3 | DNA
many | - | TRBJ2-7 | TRBV15 | CATSTGTPSSYEQYF | TGTGCCACCAGCACCGGGACACCGAGCTCCTACGAGCAGTACTTC
few | - | TRBJ2-2 | TRBV7-2 | CASSKPGELFF | TGTGCCAGCAGCAAACCCGGGGAGCTGTTTTTT
few | - | TRBJ2-5 | TRBV19 | CASSPTGYKETQYF | TGTGCCAGTAGTCCTACAGGGTATAAGGAGACCCAGTACTTC
- | - | TRBJ1-2 | TRBV9 | CASSQQSLYGYTF | TGTGCCAGCAGCCAACAGAGCCTCTATGGCTACACCTTC
few | - | TRBJ1-1 | TRBV7-3 | CASSLQRSVPVNTEAFF | TGTGCCAGCAGCTTACAGCGGTCAGTCCCAGTGAACACTGAAGCTTTCTTT
- | - | TRBJ1-4 | TRBV29-1 | CSVTDRATNGKLFF | TGCAGCGTTACAGACAGAGCAACTAATGGAAAACTGTTTTTT
- | TRBD2 | TRBJ2-1 | TRBV19 | CASRLADAYNEQFF | TGTGCCAGCAGACTAGCGGACGCCTACAATGAGCAGTTCTTC
few | - | TRBJ2-2 | TRBV5-1 | CASSLDNTGELFF | TGCGCCAGCAGCTTGGACAACACCGGGGAGCTGTTTTTT
- | - | TRBJ1-3 | TRBV28 | CASSKRGNTIYF | TGTGCCAGCAGTAAGCGGGGAAACACCATATATTTT
many | - | TRBJ2-5 | TRBV2 | CASRGDRHQETQYF | TGTGCCAGCAGAGGGGACCGCCATCAAGAGACCCAGTACTTC
- | - | TRBJ2-7 | TRBV7-9 | CASRPGGGGEQYF | TGTGCCAGCAGGCCCGGAGGGGGAGGCGAGCAGTACTTC
few | - | TRBJ1-4 | TRBV30 | CAWSDITSKNEKLFF | TGTGCCTGGAGCGACATAACAAGCAAAAATGAAAAACTGTTTTTT
- | TRBD1 | TRBJ2-3 | TRBV28 | CASSEVGQDLRTDTQYF | TGTGCCAGCAGCGAGGTGGGACAGGACCTACGCACAGATACGCAGTATTTT
- | TRBD2 | TRBJ2-7 | TRBV20-1 | CSADREAPYEQYF | TGCAGTGCGGACCGGGAGGCCCCCTACGAGCAGTACTTC
many | - | TRBJ2-6 | TRBV6-1 | CASTAGDSGANVLTF | TGTGCCAGCACAGCAGGCGACTCTGGGGCCAACGTCCTGACTTTC
- | - | TRBJ2-5 | TRBV7-9 | CASSPKDRVNF | TGTGCCAGCAGCCCGAAGGACAGAGTAAACTTC
many | TRBD1 | TRBJ2-7 | TRBV7-9 | CASSQPWTGTPYEQYF | TGTGCCAGCAGTCAACCCTGGACAGGGACGCCCTACGAGCAGTACTTC
few | - | TRBJ1-5 | TRBV30 | CAWSEGSNQPQHF | TGTGCCTGGAGTGAGGGATCCAATCAGCCCCAGCATTTT
many | - | TRBJ1-5 | TRBV12-3/TRBV12-4 | CASSTKLSNQPQHF | TGTGCCAGCAGCACAAAGTTAAGCAATCAGCCCCAGCATTTT
many | - | TRBJ1-1 | TRBV7-3 | CASSLKSGTEAFF | TGTGCCAGCAGCTTAAAGTCGGGAACTGAAGCTTTCTTT
many | - | TRBJ2-6 | TRBV2 | CASAGPGANVLTF | TGTGCCAGCGCGGGGCCCGGGGCCAACGTCCTGACTTTC
few | - | TRBJ2-2 | TRBV13 | CASSLWRESGELFF | TGTGCCAGCAGCTTATGGCGGGAATCCGGGGAGCTGTTTTTT
- | TRBD1 | TRBJ1-2 | TRBV30 | CAWSTTGAGGYTF | TGTGCCTGGAGCACGACAGGGGCGGGAGGCTACACCTTC
- | - | TRBJ2-6 | TRBV6-1 | CASTNALISSGANVLTF | TGTGCCAGCACCAACGCCCTAATTAGCTCTGGGGCCAACGTCCTGACTTTC
few | TRBD2 | TRBJ2-5 | TRBV29-1 | CSVKRGGETQYF | TGCAGCGTAAAACGCGGGGGAGAGACCCAGTACTTC
many | - | TRBJ2-5 | TRBV6-5 | CASSYSGGSETQYF | TGTGCCAGCAGTTACTCGGGGGGATCTGAGACCCAGTACTTC
many | - | TRBJ2-5 | TRBV28 | CASTPRVRETQYF | TGTGCCAGCACCCCGAGAGTCCGGGAGACCCAGTACTTC
many | - | TRBJ1-2 | TRBV6-5 | CASSYSALLKGYGYTF | TGTGCCAGCAGTTACTCGGCCCTATTAAAGGGATATGGCTACACCTTC
once | - | TRBJ1-1 | TRBV3-1 | CASGQDGDYTEAFF | TGTGCCAGCGGCCAAGACGGTGACTACACTGAAGCTTTCTTT
- | TRBD1 | TRBJ2-7 | TRBV6-1 | CASKMTGYEQYF | TGTGCCAGCAAAATGACAGGGTACGAGCAGTACTTC
- | TRBD1 | TRBJ2-5 | TRBV5-1 | CASRQGEQETQYF | TGCGCCAGCAGGCAGGGGGAGCAAGAGACCCAGTACTTC
few | - | TRBJ2-7 | TRBV27 | CASSPRGDTYEQYF | TGTGCCAGCAGTCCGCGCGGGGACACCTACGAGCAGTACTTC
few | - | TRBJ2-7 | TRBV14 | CASSQVATLQQYF | TGTGCCAGCAGCCAAGTTGCGACCTTACAGCAGTACTTC
- | TRBD2 | TRBJ2-1 | TRBV19 | CASRRTSGINNEQFF | TGTGCCAGTAGGAGGACTAGCGGGATCAACAATGAGCAGTTCTTC
few | TRBD1 | TRBJ2-4 | TRBV19 | CASSRGTGSGRIAKNIQYF | TGTGCCAGTAGTCGGGGGACAGGGAGCGGACGTATAGCCAAAAACATTCAGTACTTC
many | - | TRBJ1-4 | TRBV2 | CASSLFTTTNEKLFF | TGTGCCAGCAGCCTTTTCACTACAACTAATGAAAAACTGTTTTTT
many | - | TRBJ1-6 | TRBV27 | CASSLSGDNSPLHF | TGTGCCAGCAGTTTATCGGGGGATAATTCACCCCTCCACTTT
many | TRBD2 | TRBJ2-6 | TRBV27 | CASSPRTSGRIGISGANVLTF | TGTGCCAGCAGTCCTCGAACTAGCGGAAGAATTGGAATCTCTGGGGCCAACGTCCTGACTTTC
few | - | TRBJ2-7 | TRBV6-1 | CASSESHEQYF | TGTGCCAGCAGTGAGTCGCACGAGCAGTACTTC
many | TRBD2 | TRBJ2-7 | TRBV7-2 | CASRRLAGSDYEQYF | TGTGCCAGCAGACGACTAGCGGGATCGGACTACGAGCAGTACTTC
many | - | TRBJ1-2 | TRBV28 | CATEEGTTNYGYTF | TGTGCCACTGAGGAAGGGACAACTAACTATGGCTACACCTTC
many | TRBD1 | TRBJ1-1 | TRBV6-1 | CASSLGQGASLRNTEAFF | TGTGCCAGCAGTCTAGGACAGGGGGCCAGTTTGCGTAACACTGAAGCTTTCTTT
- | - | TRBJ1-2 | TRBV7-9 | CASSYPDRDPLGYTF | TGTGCCAGCAGCTACCCGGACAGAGATCCCCTCGGCTACACCTTC
- | - | TRBJ1-1 | TRBV6-9 | CASSYSIFESMNTEAFF | TGTGCCAGCAGTTACTCTATATTTGAGAGCATGAACACTGAAGCTTTCTTT
- | TRBD1 | TRBJ2-1 | TRBV2 | CASAGQVGTYNEQFF | TGTGCCAGCGCGGGACAGGTCGGTACCTACAATGAGCAGTTCTTC
once | - | TRBJ2-2 | TRBV7-9 | CASSFEGGTGELFF | TGTGCCAGCAGCTTCGAAGGGGGCACCGGGGAGCTGTTTTTT
many | - | TRBJ2-5 | TRBV11-2 | CASSLGHNQETQYF | TGTGCCAGCAGCTTAGGACACAACCAAGAGACCCAGTACTTC